The 2 T cell receptor beta chains listed next were all sequenced from one sample in a study of blood T cell repertoires in COVID-19. Sequencing used immunoSEQ multiplex PCR; TCRdb keeps in-frame clones, though not all of them. The sample contains about 70,000 clones, 75% to 85% of which appear only once. Sequenced input: peripheral blood. The receptors derive from a woman in her 70s with acute or convalescent COVID-19.

The rearrangement joins TRBV7-8 to TRBJ1-2, with TRBD1 matching over 11 bases. The CDR3 runs 15 residues. Germline-derived CDR1 and CDR2 are SGHVS and FQNEAQ. Trimming cost V 5 bases and J 4 bases; bases outside gene matches: 6. The CDR3 DNA is TGTGCCAGCAGCCCACGGGACAGGGGGGGCTATGGCTACACCTTC. Encoded protein: CASSPRDRGGYGYTF.

This chain joins TRBV14 and TRBJ2-1; 7 nucleotides line up with TRBD2. The CDR3 is 15 amino acids. The germline V gene has CDR1 SGHDN and CDR2 FVKESK. Trimming at V came to 3 bases and at J to 2 bases, leaving 4 bases not matched to a gene. This chain's CDR3 is CASSQIGTTYNEQFF. The CDR3 region has the DNA TGTGCCAGCAGCCAGATAGGGACTACCTACAATGAGCAGTTCTTC. The full variable domain, in which reference TRBV14 and TRBJ2-1 provide the parts outside the CDR3, is EAGVTQFPSHSVIEKGQTVTLRCDPISGHDNLYWYRRVMGKEIKFLLHFVKESKQDESGMPNNRFLAERTGGTYSTLKVQPAELEDSGVYFCASSQIGTTYNEQFFGPGTRLTVL.